A selection of T cell receptor beta chains follows, all from one sample in a study of graft-versus-host responses after intestinal transplantation. Only in-frame clones appear in the TCRdb table, and some are missing; sequencing was by immunoSEQ multiplex PCR. The sample contains around 20,000 clones, roughly 82% of which appear only once. The starting material was PBMCs, obtained 14 days after transplant. These receptors all stem from a human patient who received an intestinal transplant, so some T cells may come from the graft donor. Each CDR3 is given with its conserved first and last residue. Fields, in order: J gene, V gene, CDR3 length, CDR3 protein.

>TRBJ2-7|TRBV6-5|15
CASSSLGTADYEQCF
>TRBJ1-4|TRBV6-1|15
CASRDRTGLGEKLFF
>TRBJ1-1|TRBV6-1|12
CASSVFGTEAFF
>TRBJ2-7|TRBV18|13
CASSPGAPYEQYF
>TRBJ1-6|TRBV10-2|15
CASTDSGDRDSPLHF
>TRBJ2-5|TRBV5-1|13
CASSLGSAETQYF
>TRBJ1-1|TRBV19|17
CATHRGDGYTQGTEAFF
>TRBJ2-3|TRBV11-2|15
CASSLEGWSTDTQYF
>TRBJ1-5|TRBV6-5|15
CASSRGQGAIEPQHF
>TRBJ2-2|TRBV29-1|15
CSVGTLASNTGELFF
>TRBJ1-2|TRBV29-1|14
CSVEIGDSFYGYTF
>TRBJ1-5|TRBV28|15
CASSRDSYSNQPQHF
>TRBJ2-3|TRBV5-1|15
CASSLELDGTDTQYF
>TRBJ1-1|TRBV6-1|15
CASSEWVGSSTEAFF
>TRBJ2-3|TRBV7-7|20
CASSLNGQGRGGLGTDTQYF
>TRBJ2-6|TRBV27|15
CASRHDGAGANVLTF
>TRBJ2-3|TRBV11-1|10
CARGPDTQYF
>TRBJ2-2|TRBV27|14
CASSFQQGTGELFF
>TRBJ1-4|TRBV27|15
CASSLMPGANEKLFF
>TRBJ1-2|TRBV4-1|14
CASSQDMDRTGYTF
>TRBJ2-1|TRBV7-2|11
CASSPGDEQFF
>TRBJ1-3|TRBV5-4|13
CASSLNGVNTIYF
>TRBJ2-7|TRBV7-2|15
CASSLGIQGVYEQYF
>TRBJ2-4|TRBV7-9|16
CASSLVGRLAKNIQYF
>TRBJ1-1|TRBV4-2|17
CASSQDRDREGYTEAFF
>TRBJ1-5|TRBV7-9|14
CASSLQGGGQPQHF